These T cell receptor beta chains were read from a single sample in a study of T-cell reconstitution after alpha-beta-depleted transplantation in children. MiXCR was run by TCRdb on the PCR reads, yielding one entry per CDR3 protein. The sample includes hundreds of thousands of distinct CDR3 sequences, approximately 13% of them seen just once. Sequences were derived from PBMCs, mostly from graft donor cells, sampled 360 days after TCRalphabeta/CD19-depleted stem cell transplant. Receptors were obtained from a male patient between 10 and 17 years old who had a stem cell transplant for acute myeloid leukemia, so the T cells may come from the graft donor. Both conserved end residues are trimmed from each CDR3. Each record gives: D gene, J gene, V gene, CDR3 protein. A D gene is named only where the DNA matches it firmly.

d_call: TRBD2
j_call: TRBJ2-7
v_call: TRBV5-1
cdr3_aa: ASSLTSGSSHEQY

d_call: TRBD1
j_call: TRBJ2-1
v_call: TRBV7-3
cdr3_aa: ASRDRGPPYNEQF

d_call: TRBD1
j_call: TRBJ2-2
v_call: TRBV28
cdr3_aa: ASRTTGVGTGELF

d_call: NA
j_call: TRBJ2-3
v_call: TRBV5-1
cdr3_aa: ASSRSRQASTDTQY

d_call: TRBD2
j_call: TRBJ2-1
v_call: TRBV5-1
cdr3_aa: ASNTGLAGGVEQF

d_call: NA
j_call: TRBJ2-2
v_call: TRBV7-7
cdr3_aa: ASSRGGGATGELF

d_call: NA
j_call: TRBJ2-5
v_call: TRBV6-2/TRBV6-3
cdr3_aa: ASSYSSPTQY

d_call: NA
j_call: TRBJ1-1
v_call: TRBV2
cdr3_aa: ASSPKGTEAF

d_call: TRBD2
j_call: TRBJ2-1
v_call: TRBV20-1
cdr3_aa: SANNRNLAAINEQF

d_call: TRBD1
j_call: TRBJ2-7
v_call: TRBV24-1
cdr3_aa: ATSDSKQGASYEQY

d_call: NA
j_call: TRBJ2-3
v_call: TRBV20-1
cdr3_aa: SASSGVTQY

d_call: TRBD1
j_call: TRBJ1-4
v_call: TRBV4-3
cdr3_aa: ASSQDPYQGAGEKLF

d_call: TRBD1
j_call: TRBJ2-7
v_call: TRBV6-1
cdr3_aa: ASSLPGQGYYEQY

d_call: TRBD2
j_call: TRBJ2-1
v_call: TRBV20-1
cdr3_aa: SVRAGASYNEQF

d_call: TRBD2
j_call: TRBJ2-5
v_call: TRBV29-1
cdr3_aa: SVPGGYQETQY

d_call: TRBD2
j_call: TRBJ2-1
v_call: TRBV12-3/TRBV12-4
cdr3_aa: ASSFAQTSGSGNEQF

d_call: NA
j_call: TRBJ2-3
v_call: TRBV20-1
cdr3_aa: SAGLPDTQY

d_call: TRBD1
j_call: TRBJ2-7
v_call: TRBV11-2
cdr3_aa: ASSRVWGQGLYEQY

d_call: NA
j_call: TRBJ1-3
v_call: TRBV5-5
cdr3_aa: ASSFLTTGNTIY

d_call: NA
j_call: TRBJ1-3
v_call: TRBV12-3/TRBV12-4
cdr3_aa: ASSATSGNTIY

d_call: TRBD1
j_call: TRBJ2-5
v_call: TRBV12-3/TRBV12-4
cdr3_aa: ASRGTGVQETQY

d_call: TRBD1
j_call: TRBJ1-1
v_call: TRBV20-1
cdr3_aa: SARDWGQAVNTEAF

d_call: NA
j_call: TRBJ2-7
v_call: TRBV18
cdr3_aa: ASSPRPTPGEQY